This TCR beta chain comes out of a study of cytomegalovirus exposure and HLA in healthy donors. The CDR3 extends over 14 amino acids. Germline CDR1 reads MDHEN; CDR2 reads SYDVKM. The V and J ends lost 7 bases and 5 bases respectively, with 17 bases between them. The sample holds one count of this clone. 60 Vbeta and 13 Jbeta primers were used in PCR. TCRdb keeps only in-frame clones here, not all; method: immunoSEQ multiplex PCR. The data contain roughly 80,000 clones, roughly 76% of them singletons. The sequence came from a woman aged 25 to 39 in good health and CMV-seronegative. The chain combines TRBV28 with TRBJ2-5; D perhaps matches TRBD2 (6 bases). Sequenced material: PBMCs. In DNA form, the CDR3 reads TGTGCCAGCAACTTCGGAGGGCCTTGGGAGACCCAGTACTTC. Encoded protein: CASNFGGPWETQYF.